This TCR beta chain was identified in a study of cytomegalovirus exposure and HLA in healthy donors. The assay was immunoSEQ multiplex PCR, and TCRdb's table has in-frame clones only and misses some. Of 260,000 or so clones in the sample, about 90% are singletons; the top ten hold approximately 3.1%. The CDR3 runs to 18 residues. Trimming at V came to 4 bases and at J to 3 bases, leaving 16 bases not matched to a gene. The germline V gene has CDR1 SGHDT and CDR2 YYEEEE. The TCR comes from a woman under 40 in good health and CMV-seronegative. The material sequenced was PBMCs. This rearrangement joins TRBV5-6 to TRBJ1-2, with 9 bases identical to TRBD1. The CDR3 sequence is CASSPIHGTGRHDYGYTF. Here the CDR3 DNA reads TGTGCCAGCAGCCCAATACATGGGACAGGGAGGCATGACTATGGCTACACCTTC.